The rows below give T cell receptor beta chains drawn from one sample of a study of blood T cell repertoires in COVID-19. The method was immunoSEQ multiplex PCR; TCRdb's version includes in-frame clones alone and lacks a portion of them. The table lists just over 75,000 clones, less than 90% of them singletons. Sequencing was carried out using peripheral blood. The receptors here all came from a man between 60 and 70 years old with active or convalescent COVID-19. CDR3s include the opening cysteine and the closing phenylalanine or tryptophan. The D gene is left open where the match is weak. Expanded clones get a size class; other rows say once, few or many, or leave the size out.

TRBD1,TRBJ2-1,15,TRBV5-1,-,CASSKGTDPYNEQFF,TGCGCCAGCAGCAAAGGGACAGATCCATACAATGAGCAGTTCTTC
-,TRBJ2-7,14,TRBV6-2/TRBV6-3,-,CASSPGQISYEQYF,TGTGCCAGCAGTCCCGGACAGATTTCCTACGAGCAGTACTTC
-,TRBJ2-2,18,TRBV4-2,few,CASSPPLPGHSNTGELFF,TGTGCCAGCAGCCCCCCTCTCCCGGGACACTCGAACACCGGGGAGCTGTTTTTT
-,TRBJ1-1,13,TRBV5-8,-,CASSLVRNTEAFF,TGTGCCAGCAGCTTGGTGAGGAACACTGAAGCTTTCTTT
-,TRBJ2-7,16,TRBV2,-,CASSERWGRGAYEQYF,TGTGCCAGCAGTGAACGGTGGGGCAGGGGGGCCTACGAGCAGTACTTC
-,TRBJ1-1,13,TRBV15,-,CATSRGQGAEAFF,TGTGCCACCAGCAGAGGGCAGGGTGCGGAAGCTTTCTTT
TRBD2,TRBJ2-5,12,TRBV2,-,CASRWEGDTQYF,TGTGCCAGCAGGTGGGAGGGAGACACCCAGTACTTC
-,TRBJ2-5,14,TRBV7-2,-,CASSLAVYQETQYF,TGTGCCAGCAGCTTAGCCGTCTACCAAGAGACCCAGTACTTC
TRBD1,TRBJ1-2,16,TRBV11-2,-,CASSSYLTGGNYGYTF,TGTGCCAGCAGCTCCTACCTAACAGGGGGAAACTATGGCTACACCTTC
TRBD1,TRBJ2-7,15,TRBV6-1,-,CASSEPQGVGDEQYF,TGTGCCAGCAGTGAACCACAGGGGGTAGGGGACGAGCAGTACTTC
-,TRBJ1-3,15,TRBV6-5,-,CASSLTSSSGNTIYF,TGTGCCAGCAGTTTGACTTCCAGCTCTGGAAACACCATATATTTT
-,TRBJ1-2,14,TRBV6-5,-,CASSYSPGHYGYTF,TGTGCCAGCAGTTACTCCCCAGGGCACTATGGCTACACCTTC
-,TRBJ2-2,16,TRBV29-1,-,CSVEPGDRVDTGELFF,TGCAGCGTTGAACCGGGAGACCGGGTCGACACCGGGGAGCTGTTTTTT
-,TRBJ1-5,14,TRBV7-2,few,CASSRTGFNQPQHF,TGTGCCAGCAGCCGTACAGGGTTCAATCAGCCCCAGCATTTT
-,TRBJ2-3,11,TRBV6-4,-,CASSAGDTQYF,TGTGCCAGCAGTGCGGGTGATACGCAGTATTTT
-,TRBJ2-5,13,TRBV7-2,few,CASSRYRVETQYF,TGTGCCAGCAGCAGATACAGGGTGGAGACCCAGTACTTC
TRBD1,TRBJ2-7,18,TRBV14,-,CASSHLSGGRGRSYEQYF,TGTGCCAGCAGCCATCTCTCCGGGGGCAGGGGGCGAAGTTACGAGCAGTACTTC
-,TRBJ1-1,14,TRBV7-2,-,CASSLVGQNTEAFF,TGTGCCAGCAGCTTAGTTGGACAGAACACTGAAGCTTTCTTT
-,TRBJ1-2,13,TRBV7-2,few,CASEGSFNYGYTF,TGTGCCAGCGAGGGCAGCTTTAACTATGGCTACACCTTC
-,TRBJ2-5,15,TRBV19,-,CASSTGGLYQETQYF,TGTGCCAGTAGTACCGGGGGGCTTTACCAAGAGACCCAGTACTTC
-,TRBJ2-6,16,TRBV19,-,CASSIRIHSGANVLTF,TGTGCCAGTAGTATCAGGATTCACTCTGGGGCCAACGTCCTGACTTTC
-,TRBJ1-1,15,TRBV7-2,-,CASSLDLSMNTEAFF,TGTGCCAGCAGCTTAGACTTAAGCATGAACACTGAAGCTTTCTTT
-,TRBJ2-7,18,TRBV4-1,once,CASSQDQLRGRRFGEQYF,TGCGCCAGCAGCCAAGATCAGCTCCGAGGACGGAGGTTTGGGGAGCAGTACTTC
-,TRBJ2-1,16,TRBV9,-,CASSSKILDSYNEQFF,TGTGCCAGCAGCTCAAAAATCCTAGACTCCTACAATGAGCAGTTCTTC
TRBD1,TRBJ1-2,14,TRBV5-1,-,CASSFQTGEGGYTF,TGCGCCAGCAGCTTTCAGACAGGGGAAGGTGGCTACACCTTC
-,TRBJ2-2,15,TRBV9,-,CASSVETSGTGELFF,TGTGCCAGCAGCGTAGAAACTAGTGGCACCGGGGAGCTGTTTTTT
TRBD1,TRBJ2-7,14,TRBV7-3,-,CASSSGTGTHEQYF,TGTGCCAGCAGCTCTGGGACAGGGACCCACGAGCAGTACTTC
TRBD1,TRBJ2-5,13,TRBV30,-,CAWNRGQKETQYF,TGTGCCTGGAATAGGGGACAGAAAGAGACCCAGTACTTC
TRBD2,TRBJ2-5,14,TRBV5-1,-,CASSFWTSDETQYF,TGCGCCAGCAGCTTTTGGACTAGCGATGAGACCCAGTACTTC
-,TRBJ1-4,16,TRBV24-1,-,CATSGTRRATNEKLFF,TGTGCCACCAGTGGTACTCGACGGGCAACTAATGAAAAACTGTTTTTT
TRBD2,TRBJ2-1,15,TRBV6-2/TRBV6-3,once,CASSYLGGTYNEQFF,TGTGCCAGCAGTTATCTCGGGGGGACCTACAATGAGCAGTTCTTC
-,TRBJ1-1,15,TRBV29-1,-,CSVRLGAGLNTEAFF,TGCAGCGTAAGACTTGGGGCGGGGTTGAACACTGAAGCTTTCTTT
-,TRBJ2-6,15,TRBV4-1,-,CASSQGGAGANVLTF,TGCGCCAGCAGCCAAGGGGGCGCCGGGGCCAACGTCCTGACTTTC
TRBD2,TRBJ2-5,14,TRBV5-4,-,CASSRGRVDGTQYF,TGTGCCAGCAGCCGGGGGAGGGTGGACGGGACCCAGTACTTC
TRBD2,TRBJ2-5,15,TRBV6-2/TRBV6-3,-,CASSHSGGPQETQYF,TGTGCCAGCAGTCATAGCGGGGGGCCCCAAGAGACCCAGTACTTC
-,TRBJ1-2,13,TRBV7-2,-,CASSLSRNDGYTF,TGTGCCAGCAGCTTAAGCAGGAACGATGGCTACACCTTC
-,TRBJ2-5,12,TRBV11-2,-,CASNGDEGTQYF,TGTGCCAGCAACGGGGATGAAGGAACCCAGTACTTC
-,TRBJ1-4,13,TRBV23-1,-,CASSQSCRRTPLF,TGCGCCAGCAGTCAATCATGCAGGCGAACGCCCCTTTTT
TRBD1,TRBJ1-1,16,TRBV7-8,-,CASSFETGGRSTEAFF,TGTGCCAGCAGCTTCGAGACAGGGGGGAGGAGCACTGAAGCTTTCTTT
TRBD1,TRBJ1-1,14,TRBV10-3,-,CAISTGTGNTEAFF,TGTGCCATCAGTACCGGGACAGGGAACACTGAAGCTTTCTTT
TRBD1,TRBJ2-2,14,TRBV9,-,CASSGQGRTGELFF,TGTGCCAGCAGCGGACAGGGACGGACCGGGGAGCTGTTTTTT
TRBD1,TRBJ1-2,14,TRBV5-1,-,CASSLGDSNYDYTF,TGCGCCAGCAGCTTGGGGGACAGCAACTATGACTACACCTTC